A single sample is the source of the 8 T cell receptor beta chains below, sequenced in a study of OX40 agonist ivuxolimab in advanced cancers. The method was immunoSEQ multiplex PCR; TCRdb's version includes in-frame clones alone and lacks a portion of them. The sample carries 75,000 to 100,000 clones, under 90% recorded once. The sample in question was CD4+ or CD8+ T cells sorted from blood, obtained in a trial of the OX40 agonist ivuxolimab. Every receptor here comes from an adult with an advanced solid tumor such as melanoma, head and neck, liver or kidney cancer.

This chain joins TRBV9 and TRBJ1-5, with TRBD1 matching 10 bases. J lost 3 bases, V lost 4 bases, and 4 bases had no gene match. The CDR3 runs to 15 residues. Per germline, CDR1 SGDLS and CDR2 YYNGEE. The CDR3 coding sequence is TGTGCCAGCAGCAGGACAGGGGGTGTCAATCAGCCCCAGCATTTT. Protein: CASSRTGGVNQPQHF.

The chain recombines TRBV7-9 with TRBJ1-6; TRBD1 agrees at 8 bases. Trimming cost V 3 bases and J 8 bases; bases outside gene matches: 3. Germline CDR1 reads SEHNR; CDR2 reads FQNEAQ (reference sequence). The CDR3 has 14 amino acids. The CDR3 sequence: CASSLTGEDSPLHF. The CDR3 bases are TGTGCCAGCAGCTTGACAGGGGAAGATTCACCCCTCCACTTT. The entire variable domain, with the rest obtained from reference TRBV7-9 and TRBJ1-6, is as follows: DTGVSQNPRHKITKRGQNVTFRCDPISEHNRLYWYRQTLGQGPEFLTYFQNEAQLEKSRLLSDRFSAERPKGSFSTLEIQRTEQGDSAMYLCASSLTGEDSPLHFGNGTRLTVT.

The chain links TRBV6-4 to TRBJ2-1; 8 nucleotides line up with TRBD2. Trimming cost V 4 bases and J 4 bases; bases outside gene matches: 6. Germline V gene data show CDR1 as MRHNA and CDR2 as SNTAGT. The length of the CDR3 is 15 residues. Here the CDR3 DNA reads TGTGCCAGCAGTGCCCGGGGGGGGACTTACAATGAGCAGTTCTTC. It specifies CASSARGGTYNEQFF.

This clone was picked up a small number of times. The CDR3 DNA reads as TGTGCCAGCAGCCTCCGGACGGGGAATCAGCATTTT. Translated: CASSLRTGNQHF. The rearrangement joins TRBV7-9 to TRBJ1-5; no clear D gene. The CDR3 runs to 12 residues. V shed 5 bases and J shed 13 bases, with 15 bases lying between them. CDR1 SEHNR and CDR2 FQNEAQ come from the germline V gene (reference sequence).

The V gene is TRBV5-1, the J gene TRBJ1-2; D is perhaps TRBD1 (5 bases). The V gene's germline CDR1 is SGHRS and CDR2 YFSETQ. This CDR3 spans 13 amino acids. Between the trimmed V and J ends, which lost 5 bases and 8 bases, there was a span of 16 bases. This CDR3 is CASSRDWSKGYTF. For the CDR3, the DNA is TGCGCCAGCAGTCGGGACTGGTCTAAGGGCTACACCTTC.

The chain carries TRBV27 and TRBJ1-5; weak D call: TRBD1 (6 bases). CDR1 and CDR2 from the germline V gene are MNHEY and SMNVEV (reference sequence). The CDR3 consists of 14 residues. V gave up 11 bases and J gave up 5 bases, with 19 bases separating them. The DNA of the CDR3 is TGTGCCTGGGGAGGGGGGCTCTCACATCAGCCCCAGCATTTT. Its protein product is CAWGGGLSHQPQHF.

The rearrangement links TRBV7-9 to TRBJ1-2, with TRBD1 identical over 7 bases. Germline V CDR1 and CDR2: SEHNR, FQNEAQ (reference sequence). The CDR3 has 16 residues. The trim removed 5 bases at V and 2 bases at J, leaving 11 bases unmatched. The CDR3 loop is CASSPLRDSPNYGYTF. The CDR3 DNA sequence: TGTGCCAGCAGCCCGCTTCGGGACAGCCCCAACTATGGCTACACCTTC.

The chain uses TRBV5-8 and TRBJ1-5; 7 bases match TRBD1. In germline, CDR1 is SGHTS, CDR2 YDEGEE. J lost 5 bases, V lost 4 bases, and 12 bases had no gene match. The CDR3 spans 16 residues. CDR3 residues: CASSARPTGTHQPQHF. CDR3 nucleotide sequence: TGTGCCAGCAGCGCTAGACCGACAGGGACCCATCAGCCCCAGCATTTT.